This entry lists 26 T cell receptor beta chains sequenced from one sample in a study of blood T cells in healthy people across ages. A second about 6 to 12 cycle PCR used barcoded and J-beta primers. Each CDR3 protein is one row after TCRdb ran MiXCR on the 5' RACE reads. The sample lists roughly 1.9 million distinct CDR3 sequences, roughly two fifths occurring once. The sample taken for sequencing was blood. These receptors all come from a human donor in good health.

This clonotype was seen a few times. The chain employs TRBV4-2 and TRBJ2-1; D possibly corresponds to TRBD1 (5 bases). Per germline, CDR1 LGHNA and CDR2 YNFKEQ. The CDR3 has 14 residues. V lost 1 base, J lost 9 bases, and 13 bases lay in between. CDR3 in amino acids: CASSQVTGPREQFF. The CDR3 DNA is TGTGCCAGCAGCCAAGTTACAGGTCCGCGTGAGCAGTTCTTC.

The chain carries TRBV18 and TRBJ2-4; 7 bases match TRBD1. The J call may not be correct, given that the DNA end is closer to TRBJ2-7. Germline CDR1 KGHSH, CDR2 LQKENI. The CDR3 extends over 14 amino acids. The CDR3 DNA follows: TGTGCCACCGTTCCCAGGACAGGAGCCTACGAGCAGTACTTC. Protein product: CATVPRTGAYEQYF.

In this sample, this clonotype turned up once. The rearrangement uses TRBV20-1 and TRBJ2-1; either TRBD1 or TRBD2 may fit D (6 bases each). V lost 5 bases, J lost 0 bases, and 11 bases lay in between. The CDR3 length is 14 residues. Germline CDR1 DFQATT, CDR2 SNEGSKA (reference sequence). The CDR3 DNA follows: TGCAGTGCTGGGCGGGACAACTCCTACAATGAGCAGTTCTTC. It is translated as CSAGRDNSYNEQFF.

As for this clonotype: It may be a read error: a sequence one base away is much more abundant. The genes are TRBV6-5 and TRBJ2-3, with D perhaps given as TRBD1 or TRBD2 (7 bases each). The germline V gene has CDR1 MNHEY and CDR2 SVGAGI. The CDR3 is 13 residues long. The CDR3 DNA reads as TGTGGCAGCACCCCACCAGGGGGGGGTACGCAGTATTTT. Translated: CGSTPPGGGTQYF.

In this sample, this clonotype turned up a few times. The CDR3 region has the DNA TGTGCCAGCAGCTTAGCTTGGGGCTCCCGCAATGAGCAGTTCTTC. This encodes CASSLAWGSRNEQFF. The chain uses TRBV7-2 and TRBJ2-1; a weak D match, TRBD1 (5 bases). Trimming shortened V by 0 bases and J by 6 bases, and 12 bases separated the two germline ends. Germline loops: CDR1 SGHTA, CDR2 FQGNSA. CDR3 length equals 15 residues.

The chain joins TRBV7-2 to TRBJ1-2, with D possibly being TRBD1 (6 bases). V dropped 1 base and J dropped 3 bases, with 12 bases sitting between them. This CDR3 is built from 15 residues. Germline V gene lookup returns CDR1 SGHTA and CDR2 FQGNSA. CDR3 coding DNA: TGTGCCAGCAGCTTAGTAGGGGGAGTGGACTATGGCTACACCTTC. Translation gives CASSLVGGVDYGYTF. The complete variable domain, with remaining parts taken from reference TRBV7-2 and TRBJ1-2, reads GAGVSQSPSNKVTEKGKDVELRCDPISGHTALYWYRQSLGQGLEFLIYFQGNSAPDKSGLPSDRFSAERTGGSVSTLTIQRTQQEDSAVYLCASSLVGGVDYGYTFGSGTRLTVV.

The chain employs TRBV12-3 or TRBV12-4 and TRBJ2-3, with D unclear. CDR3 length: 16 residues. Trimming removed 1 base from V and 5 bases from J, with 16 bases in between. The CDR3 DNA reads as TGTGCCAGCAGTTTAGTTGGCAGGAAGGCGGAAGATACGCAGTATTTT. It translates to CASSLVGRKAEDTQYF.

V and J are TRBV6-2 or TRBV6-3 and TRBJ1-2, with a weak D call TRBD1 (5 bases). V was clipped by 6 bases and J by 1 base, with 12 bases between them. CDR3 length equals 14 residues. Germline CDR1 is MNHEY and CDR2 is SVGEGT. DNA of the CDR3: TGTGCCAGCAGATCTGCCGGGGGTAACTATGGCTACACCTTC. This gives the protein CASRSAGGNYGYTF.

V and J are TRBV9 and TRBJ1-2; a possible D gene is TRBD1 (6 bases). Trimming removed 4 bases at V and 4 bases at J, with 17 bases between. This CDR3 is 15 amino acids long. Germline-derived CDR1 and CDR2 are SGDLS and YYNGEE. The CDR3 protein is CASSPEMGGAYGYTF. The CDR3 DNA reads TGTGCCAGCAGCCCAGAGATGGGGGGGGCCTATGGCTACACCTTC.

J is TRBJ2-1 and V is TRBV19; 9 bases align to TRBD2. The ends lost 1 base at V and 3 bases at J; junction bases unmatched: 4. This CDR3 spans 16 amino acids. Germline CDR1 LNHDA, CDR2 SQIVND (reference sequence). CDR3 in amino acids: CASSIVSGGLYNEQFF. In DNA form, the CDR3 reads TGTGCCAGTAGTATAGTTAGCGGGGGCCTCTACAATGAGCAGTTCTTC.

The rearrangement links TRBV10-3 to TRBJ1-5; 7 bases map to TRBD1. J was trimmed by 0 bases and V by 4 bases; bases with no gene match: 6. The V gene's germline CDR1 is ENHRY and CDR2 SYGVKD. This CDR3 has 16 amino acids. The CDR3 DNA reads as TGTGCCATCAGTGCCCAAACAGGGGATAGCAATCAGCCCCAGCATTTT. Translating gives CAISAQTGDSNQPQHF.

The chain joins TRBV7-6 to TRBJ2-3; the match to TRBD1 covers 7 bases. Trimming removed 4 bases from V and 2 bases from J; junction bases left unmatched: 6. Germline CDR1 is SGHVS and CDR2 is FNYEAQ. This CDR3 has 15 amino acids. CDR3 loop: CASSSGQAYTDTQYF. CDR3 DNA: TGTGCCAGCAGCTCCGGACAGGCTTACACAGATACGCAGTATTTT.

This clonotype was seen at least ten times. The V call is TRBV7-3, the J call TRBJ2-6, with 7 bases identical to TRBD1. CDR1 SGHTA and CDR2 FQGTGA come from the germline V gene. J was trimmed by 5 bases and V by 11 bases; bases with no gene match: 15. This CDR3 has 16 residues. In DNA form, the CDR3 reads TGTGCCCAACAGGGGCCACCCGGCGTTAGGGCCAACGTCCTGACTTTC. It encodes CAQQGPPGVRANVLTF.

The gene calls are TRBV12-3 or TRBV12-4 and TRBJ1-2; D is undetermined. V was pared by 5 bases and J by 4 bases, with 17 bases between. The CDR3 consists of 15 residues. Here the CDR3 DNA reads TGTGCCAGCAGTCCGGATTCAGGTCAGATCTATGGCTACACCTTC. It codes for CASSPDSGQIYGYTF.

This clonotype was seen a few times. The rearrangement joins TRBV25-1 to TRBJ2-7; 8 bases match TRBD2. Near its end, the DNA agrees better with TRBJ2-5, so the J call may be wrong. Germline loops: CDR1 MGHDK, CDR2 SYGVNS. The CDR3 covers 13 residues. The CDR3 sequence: CACRGGVGGTQYF. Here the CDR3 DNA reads TGTGCCTGTCGGGGGGGCGTTGGGGGGACCCAGTACTTC.

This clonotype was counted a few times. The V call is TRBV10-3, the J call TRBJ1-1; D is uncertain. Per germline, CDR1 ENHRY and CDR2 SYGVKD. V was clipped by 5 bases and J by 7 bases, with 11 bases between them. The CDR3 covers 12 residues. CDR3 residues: CAISTVGGEAFF. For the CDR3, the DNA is TGTGCCATCAGTACAGTGGGAGGTGAAGCTTTCTTT.

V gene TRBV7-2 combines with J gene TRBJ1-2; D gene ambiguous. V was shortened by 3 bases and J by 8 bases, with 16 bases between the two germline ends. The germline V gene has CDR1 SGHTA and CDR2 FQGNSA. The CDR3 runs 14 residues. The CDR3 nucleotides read TGTGCCAGCAGCTTTAGTACAGATGGGGTAGGCTACACCTTC. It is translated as CASSFSTDGVGYTF.

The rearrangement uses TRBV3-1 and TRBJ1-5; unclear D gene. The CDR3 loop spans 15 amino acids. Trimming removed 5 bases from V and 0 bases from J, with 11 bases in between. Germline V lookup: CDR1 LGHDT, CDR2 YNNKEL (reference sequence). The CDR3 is CASSSMSSSNQPQHF. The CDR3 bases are TGTGCCAGCAGCTCAATGAGTAGTAGCAATCAGCCCCAGCATTTT.

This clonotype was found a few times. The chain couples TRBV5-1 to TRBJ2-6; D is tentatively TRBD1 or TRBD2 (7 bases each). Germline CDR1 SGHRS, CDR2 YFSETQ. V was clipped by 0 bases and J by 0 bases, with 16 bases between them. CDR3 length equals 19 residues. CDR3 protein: CASSLAGGTVLSGANVLTF. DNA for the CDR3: TGCGCCAGCAGCTTGGCCGGGGGGACAGTTCTCTCTGGGGCCAACGTCCTGACTTTC.

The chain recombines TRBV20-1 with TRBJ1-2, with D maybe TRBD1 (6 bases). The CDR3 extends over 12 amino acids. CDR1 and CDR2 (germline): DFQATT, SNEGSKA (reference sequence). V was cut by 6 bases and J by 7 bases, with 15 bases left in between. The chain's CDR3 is CSAGKGVGGYTF. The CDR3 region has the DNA TGCAGTGCCGGAAAGGGGGTCGGTGGCTACACCTTC.

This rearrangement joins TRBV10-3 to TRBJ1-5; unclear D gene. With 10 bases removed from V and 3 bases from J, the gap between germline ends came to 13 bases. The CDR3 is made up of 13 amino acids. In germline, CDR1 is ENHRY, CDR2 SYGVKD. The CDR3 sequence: CATQISYNQPQHF. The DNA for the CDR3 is TGTGCCACACAAATATCCTACAATCAGCCCCAGCATTTT.

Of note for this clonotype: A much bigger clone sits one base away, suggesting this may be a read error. CDR3 nucleotide sequence: TGCGGGGTTAGCGGGGAAAACTCCTACAATGAGCAGTACTTC. Amino acid sequence: CGVSGENSYNEQYF. The chain has TRBV20-1 and TRBJ2-1; 8 nucleotides match TRBD2. Matching the DNA end better, TRBJ2-7 makes the J call doubtful. The CDR3 spans 14 residues. Per the germline V gene, CDR1 is DFQATT and CDR2 is SNEGSKA (reference sequence).

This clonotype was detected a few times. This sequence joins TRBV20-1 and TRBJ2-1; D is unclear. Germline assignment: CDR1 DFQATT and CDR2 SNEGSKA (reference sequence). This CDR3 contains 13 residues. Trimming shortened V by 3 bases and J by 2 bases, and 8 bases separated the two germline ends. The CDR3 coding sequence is TGCAGTGCTAGGCCGGTTACCTACAATGAGCAGTTCTTC. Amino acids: CSARPVTYNEQFF.

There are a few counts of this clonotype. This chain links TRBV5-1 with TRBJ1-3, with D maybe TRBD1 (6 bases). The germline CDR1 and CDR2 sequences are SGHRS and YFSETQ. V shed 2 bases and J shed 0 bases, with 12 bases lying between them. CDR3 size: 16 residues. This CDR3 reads CASSLPDRTSGNTIYF. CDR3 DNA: TGCGCCAGCAGCTTACCCGACAGGACCTCTGGAAACACCATATATTTT.

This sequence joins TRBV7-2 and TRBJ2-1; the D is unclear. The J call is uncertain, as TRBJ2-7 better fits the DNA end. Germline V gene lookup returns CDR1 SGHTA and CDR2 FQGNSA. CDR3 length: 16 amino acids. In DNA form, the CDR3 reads TGTGCCAGCAGCTTAATGTGGTCGGGCTCCTACAATGAGCAGTACTTC. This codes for CASSLMWSGSYNEQYF.

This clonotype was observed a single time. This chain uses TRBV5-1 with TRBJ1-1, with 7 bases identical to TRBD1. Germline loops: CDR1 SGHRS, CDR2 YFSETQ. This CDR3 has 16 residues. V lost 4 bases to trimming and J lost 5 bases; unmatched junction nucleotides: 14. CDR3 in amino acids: CASSPRKPTGNTEAFF. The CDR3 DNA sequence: TGCGCCAGCAGCCCCCGAAAGCCGACAGGGAATACTGAAGCTTTCTTT.